The 17 T cell receptor beta chains in this list originate from one sample, sequenced in a study of early T cells in non-severe SARS-CoV-2 infection. TCRdb re-called the 5' RACE reads through MiXCR, storing one row per CDR3 protein. The sample includes some 19,000 distinct CDR3 sequences, about 4% of them seen just once. Material for sequencing was whole blood. These TCRs come from an adult who was a healthcare worker with PCR-confirmed SARS-CoV-2 infection or an uninfected control (not recorded which).

This clonotype was seen repeatedly, ten times or more. This chain uses TRBV25-1 with TRBJ2-2, with 10 bases fitting TRBD2. Trimming cost V 2 bases and J 4 bases; bases outside gene matches: 7. From germline, CDR1 is MGHDK and CDR2 SYGVNS. This CDR3 spans 17 amino acids. The CDR3 bases are TGTGCCAGCAGTGAAAAACCGGGACTAGCGACCACCGGGGAGCTGTTTTTT. It codes for CASSEKPGLATTGELFF.

This clonotype has at least ten counts. The CDR3 DNA sequence: TGTGCCAGCAGTGACAGGACGCAATCCATCTACGAGCAGTACTTC. This codes for CASSDRTQSIYEQYF. This chain uses TRBV6-1 with TRBJ2-7; D unclear. Trimming cost V 3 bases and J 3 bases, with 15 bases left between them. The length of the CDR3 is 15 residues. The germline gives CDR1 MNHNS, CDR2 SASEGT.

Within the sample, this clonotype is medium-sized. The chain uses TRBV9 and TRBJ1-1; D remains ambiguous. The germline gives CDR1 SGDLS, CDR2 YYNGEE. Trimming stripped 4 bases from V and 0 bases from J, with 7 bases between. The CDR3 contains 13 residues. The CDR3 DNA reads TGTGCCAGCAGCCAAGGTATGAACACTGAAGCTTTCTTT. Translating it yields CASSQGMNTEAFF. Using reference TRBV9 and TRBJ1-1 for the parts outside the CDR3, the full variable domain is DSGVTQTPKHLITATGQRVTLRCSPRSGDLSVYWYQQSLDQGLQFLIQYYNGEERAKGNILERFSAQQFPDLHSELNLSSLELGDSALYFCASSQGMNTEAFFGQGTRLTVV.

This clonotype is categorized as medium-sized (0.01 to 0.1%). The CDR3 spells CSARDGGAQETQYF. The CDR3 nucleotides are TGCAGTGCTAGAGATGGGGGGGCCCAAGAGACCCAGTACTTC. The J gene is TRBJ2-5, the V gene TRBV20-1; D may be TRBD2 (7 bases). The CDR3 has 14 residues. Germline assignment: CDR1 DFQATT and CDR2 SNEGSKA (reference sequence). Between the trimmed V and J ends, which lost 0 bases and 1 base, there was a span of 9 bases.

This clonotype was observed many times. The rearrangement joins TRBV3-2 to TRBJ1-2; the table's D call TRBD1 went unverified against the DNA. TRBV3-2 is assigned pseudogene status. The CDR3 runs to 16 residues. The CDR3 loop reads CASSQDLVRDDYGYTF. The CDR3, as DNA: TGTGCCAGCAGCCAAGACCTAGTTCGGGACGATTATGGCTACACCTTC.

This clonotype was seen many times. V gene TRBV20-1 combines with J gene TRBJ1-6; 7 bases align to TRBD1. Germline values: CDR1 DFQATT, CDR2 SNEGSKA (reference sequence). Trimming took 7 bases from V and 2 from J; bases not matched to a gene: 8. CDR3 length equals 15 residues. CDR3 nucleotide sequence: TGCAGTGGTCTTACTGGGACAGCCTATAATTCACCCCTCCACTTT. It is translated as CSGLTGTAYNSPLHF.

This clonotype appeared a few times. Here the CDR3 reads CAIGPLNQPQHF. The CDR3, as DNA: TGTGCCATTGGACCGCTCAATCAGCCCCAGCATTTT. V and J are TRBV10-3 and TRBJ1-5; D is unresolved. Trimming took off 9 bases at V and 3 bases at J, with 9 bases between the two ends. Germline V CDR1 and CDR2: ENHRY, SYGVKD. This CDR3 contains 12 residues.

This clonotype has a count of ten or more. The CDR3: CSVEGGERTEAFF. CDR3 nucleotide sequence: TGCAGCGTTGAAGGGGGGGAGCGCACTGAAGCTTTCTTT. V is TRBV29-1 and J is TRBJ1-1; D possibly corresponds to TRBD1 (5 bases). The CDR3 contains 13 residues. The V end was cut by 1 base, the J end by 4 bases, with 10 bases between. The V gene's germline CDR1 is SQVTM and CDR2 ANQGSEA.

This clonotype has at least ten counts. The CDR3 DNA reads as TGCGCCAGCACCGAATACGGGATTCCAGATACGCAGTATTTT. This sequence encodes CASTEYGIPDTQYF. The chain has TRBV10-1 and TRBJ2-3; weak D call: TRBD2 (5 bases). The CDR3 runs to 14 residues. Germline CDR1 and CDR2: WNHNN and SYGVQD (reference sequence). V was pared by 7 bases and J by 4 bases, with 15 bases between.

This clonotype is medium-sized by share. The chain combines TRBV12-3 or TRBV12-4 with TRBJ2-7; unclear D gene. The CDR3 is 14 amino acids. V lost 6 bases and J 0 bases, leaving 12 bases between the germline ends. DNA of the CDR3: TGTGCCAGCAGCCCCGACTGGAGCTCCTACGAGCAGTACTTC. Encoded protein: CASSPDWSSYEQYF.

This clonotype was detected ten times or more. The genes are TRBV29-1 and TRBJ2-1; 10 nucleotides line up with TRBD1. CDR3 length: 13 residues. J was trimmed by 6 bases and V by 7 bases; bases with no gene match: 6. CDR1 is SQVTM and CDR2 is ANQGSEA in the germline V gene. CDR3 residues: CSGGQGVSNEQFF. For the CDR3, the DNA is TGCAGCGGAGGACAGGGGGTGTCCAATGAGCAGTTCTTC.

This clonotype occurred many times. V gene TRBV6-5 combines with J gene TRBJ1-6; D perhaps matches TRBD1 (6 bases). Germline V gives CDR1 MNHEY, CDR2 SVGAGI. Trimming shortened V by 4 bases and J by 6 bases, and 16 bases separated the two germline ends. CDR3 length: 16 amino acids. The CDR3 spells CASSLRGGWANSPLHF. As DNA, the CDR3 is TGTGCCAGCAGTTTAAGAGGGGGATGGGCTAATTCACCCCTCCACTTT.

In this sample, this clonotype turned up many times. V and J are TRBV9 and TRBJ1-6; D is ambiguous. Germline V lookup: CDR1 SGDLS, CDR2 YYNGEE. The V end was cut by 5 bases, the J end by 10 bases, with 16 bases between. The CDR3 is made up of 14 amino acids. The CDR3 nucleotides are TGTGCCAGCAGGCGAGATCTCGAGGGATCACCCCTCCACTTT. This translates into CASRRDLEGSPLHF.

This clonotype appeared many times. The chain carries TRBV6-5 and TRBJ1-6; D gene uncertain. The CDR3 loop spans 12 amino acids. Germline V gene sequence: CDR1 MNHEY, CDR2 SVGAGI. V lost 5 bases and J 6 bases, leaving 5 bases between the germline ends. As DNA, the CDR3 is TGTGCCAGCAGTAGACCTAATTCACCCCTCCACTTT. Translating gives CASSRPNSPLHF.

This clonotype has only a few counts. V gene TRBV9 combines with J gene TRBJ2-2; 12 positions agree with TRBD2. Germline loops: CDR1 SGDLS, CDR2 YYNGEE. This CDR3 has 20 amino acids. Losses at the gene ends were 0 bases for V and 0 bases for J; bases not matched to a gene: 9. The CDR3 sequence: CASSVVPGLAGGANTGELFF. The CDR3 nucleotides are TGTGCCAGCAGCGTAGTCCCGGGACTAGCGGGTGGGGCGAACACCGGGGAGCTGTTTTTT.

The rearrangement joins TRBV10-1 to TRBJ2-1; tentatively, D is TRBD1 (6 bases). This CDR3 contains 13 residues. V was trimmed by 4 bases and J by 7 bases, leaving 11 bases between them. CDR1 and CDR2 from the germline V gene are WNHNN and SYGVQD (reference sequence). In DNA form, the CDR3 reads TGCGCCAGCAGTGTGAACAGGGCAAATGAGCAGTTCTTC. Its protein is CASSVNRANEQFF.

Within the sample, this clonotype is medium-sized (0.01 to 0.1%). This chain links TRBV12-3 or TRBV12-4 with TRBJ1-1; D unclear. The CDR3 spans 13 residues. The V and J ends lost 1 base and 1 base respectively, with 4 bases between them. CDR3 loop: CASSLGPNTEAFF. DNA for the CDR3: TGTGCCAGCAGTTTAGGCCCGAACACTGAAGCTTTCTTT.